The 7 T cell receptor beta chains reported below all come from one sample, sequenced in a study of T-cell memory formation after mild COVID-19. TCRdb re-derived calls from the 5' RACE reads in MiXCR, one entry per CDR3 protein. The sample lists some 410,000 distinct CDR3 sequences, 23% seen once, with about an eighth in the top ten. The source material was PBMCs or a T cell subset sorted from them (not recorded which). All receptors come from an adult woman who had mild COVID-19 (a few samples of this study predate the infection). Cell type and time point are not known.

The rearrangement uses TRBV12-3 or TRBV12-4 and TRBJ2-7; 7 bases align to TRBD1. V trimming: 3 bases; J trimming: 3 bases; junction bases outside the gene matches: 5. CDR3 length: 14 amino acids. In DNA, the CDR3 is TGTGCCAGCAGTTTTACAGGGGAGAGCTACGAGCAGTACTTC. Protein sequence: CASSFTGESYEQYF.

CDR3 in amino acids: CASSYGTDQETQYF. CDR3 nucleotide sequence: TGTGCCAGCAGTTACGGGACAGACCAAGAGACCCAGTACTTC. The V call is TRBV6-5, the J call TRBJ2-5; TRBD1 matches 7 bases. The junction had 0 bases not matched to a gene; V was cut back by 2 bases and J by 0 bases. CDR1 is MNHEY, CDR2 SVGAGI, per germline. This CDR3 region has 14 residues.

This clonotype was picked up a small number of times. The gene calls are TRBV13 and TRBJ2-1, with D maybe TRBD2 (5 bases). From germline, CDR1 is PRHDT and CDR2 FYEKMQ (reference sequence). There are 16 residues in the CDR3. Deletions cut 5 bases from V and 3 bases from J, with 17 bases between. CDR3 in DNA: TGTGCCAGCAGCCTCCCAAGCGTACGGGGCTACAATGAGCAGTTCTTC. This codes for CASSLPSVRGYNEQFF. The complete variable domain, with remaining parts taken from reference TRBV13 and TRBJ2-1, reads AAGVIQSPRHLIKEKRETATLKCYPIPRHDTVYWYQQGPGQDPQFLISFYEKMQSDKGSIPDRFSAQQFSDYHSELNMSSLELGDSALYFCASSLPSVRGYNEQFFGPGTRLTVL.

This clonotype was picked up a small number of times. CDR3 region: CASSVGGDTEAFF. CDR3 coding DNA: TGTGCCAGCAGCGTAGGGGGGGACACTGAAGCTTTCTTT. The chain uses TRBV9 and TRBJ1-1; the D gene is possibly TRBD1 (5 bases). V lost 0 bases to trimming and J lost 3 bases, with 6 bases between them. CDR3 length: 13 residues. The germline gives CDR1 SGDLS, CDR2 YYNGEE.

V is TRBV25-1 and J is TRBJ2-5; D could derive from TRBD1 or TRBD2 (6 bases each). This CDR3 comprises 16 residues. Trimming removed 3 bases at V and 0 bases at J, with 14 bases between. In germline, CDR1 is MGHDK, CDR2 SYGVNS. The CDR3 spells CASSDRRGEDQETQYF. CDR3 sequence (DNA): TGTGCCAGCAGTGATAGGAGGGGGGAGGACCAAGAGACCCAGTACTTC.

This clonotype was found a few times. The rearrangement links TRBV4-2 to TRBJ2-5; D is perhaps TRBD1 or TRBD2 (5 bases each). The CDR3 is 18 amino acids. Trimming cost V 6 bases and J 2 bases, with 25 bases left between them. From germline, CDR1 is LGHNA and CDR2 YNFKEQ. The CDR3 region has the DNA TGTGCCAGCAGGCCCCGAGCGGATCTTCGGACACCTCAAGAGACCCAGTACTTC. Translated, it gives CASRPRADLRTPQETQYF.

This clonotype was seen more than once but under ten times. The junction departs from germline at one end; a sequencing error may be responsible. This chain links TRBV7-9 with TRBJ2-7; D remains unclear. CDR3 length: 12 amino acids. Germline CDR1 is SEHNR and CDR2 is FQNEAQ (reference sequence). The CDR3 here is CASSLEVGTVRF. The CDR3 DNA reads as TGTGCCAGCAGCTTAGAAGTCGGAACCGTTCGCTTC.